A single sample is the source of the 9 T cell receptor beta chains below, sequenced in a study of vaccination effects on CD4 cells after COVID-19. Using immunoSEQ multiplex PCR, the repertoire was profiled, and TCRdb retains in-frame clones only, with some absent. Of 60,000 to 70,000 clones listed, roughly 79% are singletons. These receptors' antigens are unknown. Ahead of sequencing, the ViraFEST assay grew antigen-specific CD4+ T cells using viral peptide pools. Cells that had been cultured for about 10 days were the source of isolated CD4+ T cells. Material: CD4+ T cells from PBMCs cultured with HCoV-229E spike peptides, obtained before COVID-19 vaccination. The receptors stem from a human donor who received a COVID-19 vaccine.

This clone was recorded once. J is TRBJ2-7 and V is TRBV2; the D is unclear. The CDR3 covers 16 residues. The V gene's germline CDR1 is SNHLY and CDR2 FYNNEI. With 6 bases removed from V and 0 bases from J, the gap between germline ends came to 18 bases. The CDR3 coding sequence is TGTGCCAGCAGCCGTGGCCCCTTACAATCCTCCTACGAGCAGTACGTC. Translated, it gives CASSRGPLQSSYEQYV.

This clone was recorded only once. The genes are TRBV27 and TRBJ2-7, with D possibly TRBD2 on 5 matching bases. CDR3 size: 15 residues. V lost 6 bases, J lost 0 bases, and 15 bases lay in between. Germline V CDR1 and CDR2: MNHEY, SMNVEV (reference sequence). The DNA of the CDR3 is TGTGCCAGCAGGAAAATAGTGGGGAGCTCCTACGAGCAGTACGTC. Translated: CASRKIVGSSYEQYV.

The rearrangement links TRBV5-4 to TRBJ2-3, with D unclear. V was cut by 0 bases and J by 6 bases, with 14 bases left in between. Germline V gives CDR1 SGHNT, CDR2 YYREEE (reference sequence). The CDR3 has 15 residues. The CDR3 here is CASSLESWGSDTQYF. CDR3 nucleotides: TGTGCCAGCAGCTTGGAAAGTTGGGGTTCGGATACGCAGTATTTT.

J is TRBJ2-1 and V is TRBV4-3; D remains ambiguous. This CDR3 region has 19 residues. The germline CDR1 and CDR2 sequences are LGHNA and YSLEER. Trimming took off 2 bases at V and 6 bases at J, with 26 bases between the two ends. This chain's CDR3 is CASSQRAAIGFEVGNEQFF. The CDR3 DNA reads as TGCGCCAGCAGCCAACGGGCGGCTATTGGTTTCGAGGTGGGCAATGAGCAGTTCTTC.

This sequence joins TRBV29-1 and TRBJ2-2, with D possibly matching TRBD1 (5 bases). The CDR3 is made up of 12 amino acids. V lost 4 bases and J lost 4, with 7 bases in between. Looked up from germline, CDR1 is SQVTM and CDR2 is ANQGSEA. In DNA form, the CDR3 reads TGCAGCGTTGCAGGGTTCACCGGGGAGCTGTTTTTT. Amino acids: CSVAGFTGELFF.

This chain links TRBV18 with TRBJ2-1; D might be TRBD1 (6 bases). The germline V and J ends were trimmed by 3 bases and 3 bases, with 9 bases remaining between them. Germline V gene data show CDR1 as KGHSH and CDR2 as LQKENI. This CDR3 is 14 amino acids long. CDR3 region: CASSPSQGYNEQFF. CDR3 coding DNA: TGTGCCAGCTCACCGTCACAGGGCTACAATGAGCAGTTCTTC.

The rearrangement links TRBV24-1 to TRBJ2-5, with D possibly being TRBD2 (5 bases). The V and J ends lost 3 bases and 5 bases respectively, with 15 bases between them. CDR3 length: 15 amino acids. Germline values: CDR1 KGHDR, CDR2 SFDVKD. For the CDR3, the DNA is TGTGCCACCAGTGATGCCAGGCGGGCCGCGGAGACCCAGTACTTC. Translating gives CATSDARRAAETQYF.

This chain joins TRBV29-1 and TRBJ1-4; D is possibly TRBD1 (5 bases). Trimming cost V 6 bases and J 5 bases, with 16 bases left between them. CDR1 and CDR2 from the germline V gene are SQVTM and ANQGSEA. The length of the CDR3 is 14 residues. In nucleotides, the CDR3 is TGCAGCGTAGCCAGTCCAGGGCAGAATGAAAAACTGTTTTTT. Its translation is CSVASPGQNEKLFF. Filled out from reference TRBV29-1 and TRBJ1-4, the complete variable domain reads SAVISQKPSRDICQRGTSLTIQCQVDSQVTMMFWYRQQPGQSLTLIATANQGSEATYESGFVIDKFPISRPNLTFSTLTVSNMSPEDSSIYLCSVASPGQNEKLFFGSGTQLSVL.

This clone was seen just once. The genes are TRBV12-3 or TRBV12-4 and TRBJ2-1, with 9 bases fitting TRBD1. The V and J ends lost 5 bases and 7 bases, in that order; junction bases with no gene match: 3. This CDR3 has 13 amino acids. Here the CDR3 DNA reads TGTGCCAGCAGTAAGACAGGGGGGAATGAGCAGTTCTTC. This translates into CASSKTGGNEQFF.